Listed here are 26 T cell receptor beta chains from one sample, sequenced in a study of cytomegalovirus exposure and HLA in healthy donors. Researchers ran the PCR with 60 Vbeta and 13 Jbeta primers. Assay used: immunoSEQ multiplex PCR; TCRdb lists only in-frame clones, some missing. The sample has about 140,000 clones; 65% to 90% are singletons. Sequenced: PBMCs. The receptors derive from a female donor in good health and CMV-seronegative.

This clone was picked up one time. The chain combines TRBV4-2 with TRBJ1-4; D uncertain. Germline CDR1 and CDR2: LGHNA and YNFKEQ. V was clipped by 6 bases and J by 5 bases, with 10 bases between them. CDR3 size: 13 residues. The CDR3 reads CASSQEENEKLFF. CDR3 nucleotide sequence: TGTGCCAGCAGTCAGGAAGAAAATGAAAAACTGTTTTTT.

The chain is built from TRBV6-5 and TRBJ1-1; no firm D call. This CDR3 has 14 amino acids. The V gene lost 2 bases and the J gene lost 0 bases, with 7 bases spanning the gap. CDR1 is MNHEY and CDR2 is SVGAGI in the germline V gene. CDR3 nucleotides: TGTGCCAGCAGTTACCGGTCATTGAACACTGAAGCTTTCTTT. Its protein is CASSYRSLNTEAFF.

The chain is built from TRBV30 and TRBJ2-7; D ambiguous. Between the trimmed V and J ends, which lost 4 bases and 3 bases, there was a span of 7 bases. The CDR3 totals 11 residues. Germline lookup yields CDR1 GTSNPN and CDR2 SVGIG (reference sequence). The CDR3 here is CAWNRGYEQYV. CDR3 DNA sequence: TGTGCCTGGAATCGAGGCTACGAGCAGTACGTC.

The table lists this clone with a count of one. The chain carries TRBV5-1 and TRBJ2-7; 10 bases are a match to TRBD1. From germline, CDR1 is SGHRS and CDR2 YFSETQ. The CDR3 is made up of 17 amino acids. V lost 2 bases, J lost 1 base, and 9 bases stayed unmatched. Here the CDR3 reads CASSFGDKGQGSYEQYF. In DNA, the CDR3 is TGCGCCAGCAGCTTTGGCGATAAGGGACAGGGGTCCTACGAGCAGTACTTC.

CDR3 in DNA: TGTGCCAGCAGCCCGGGACAGGGGGTAGGTCAGCCCCAGCATTTT. It encodes CASSPGQGVGQPQHF. The chain carries TRBV6-5 and TRBJ1-5; 11 bases match TRBD1. The CDR3 totals 15 residues. V was clipped by 6 bases and J by 6 bases; unmatched bases: 7. Germline CDR1 and CDR2: MNHEY and SVGAGI.

This rearrangement joins TRBV11-2 to TRBJ2-2, with 7 bases matching TRBD1. V dropped 4 bases and J dropped 4; count of bases not matched to a gene: 12. CDR1 is SGHAT and CDR2 is FQNNGV in the germline V gene. The CDR3 spans 17 residues. Here the CDR3 DNA reads TGTGCCAGCAGCTCCGGATCAGGGGGAGTAAGCACCGGGGAGCTGTTTTTT. Residues: CASSSGSGGVSTGELFF. Filled out from reference TRBV11-2 and TRBJ2-2, the complete variable domain reads EAGVAQSPRYKIIEKRQSVAFWCNPISGHATLYWYQQILGQGPKLLIQFQNNGVVDDSQLPKDRFSAERLKGVDSTLKIQPAKLEDSAVYLCASSSGSGGVSTGELFFGEGSRLTVL.

The chain recombines TRBV28 with TRBJ2-5, with a weak D call TRBD2 (6 bases). The ends were cut back, 8 bases at V and 5 bases at J, with 12 bases in the middle. Germline V gene lookup returns CDR1 MDHEN and CDR2 SYDVKM. The length of the CDR3 is 12 residues. The CDR3 loop is CASWRDGETQYF. The CDR3 DNA is TGTGCCAGCTGGAGGGATGGGGAGACCCAGTACTTC.

This clone has more than one count but fewer than ten. The rearrangement joins TRBV6-5 to TRBJ1-1, with D perhaps TRBD1 (5 bases). V lost 8 bases and J 0 bases, leaving 13 bases between the germline ends. This CDR3 region has 14 residues. Germline CDR1 MNHEY, CDR2 SVGAGI. The CDR3 region has the DNA TGTGCCAGCTGCCGGGACTTATTGAACACTGAAGCTTTCTTT. Encoded protein: CASCRDLLNTEAFF.

The chain recombines TRBV5-1 with TRBJ2-7, with 7 bases fitting TRBD2. CDR1 is SGHRS, CDR2 YFSETQ, per germline. This CDR3 is built from 16 residues. J lost 3 bases, V lost 0 bases, and 9 bases had no gene match. Here the CDR3 DNA reads TGCGCCAGCAGCTTGGAGCGGGGACTCCAAAACTACGAGCAGTACTTC. Encoded protein: CASSLERGLQNYEQYF.

The genes are TRBV28 and TRBJ1-1, with 7 nucleotides matching TRBD1. The CDR3 is made up of 17 amino acids. Trimming took 2 bases from V and 1 from J; bases not matched to a gene: 10. The germline V gene encodes CDR1 MDHEN and CDR2 SYDVKM. The CDR3 loop is CASSLGGATGTNTEAFF. The CDR3 DNA is TGTGCCAGCAGTTTAGGTGGTGCGACAGGGACGAACACTGAAGCTTTCTTT.

This chain uses TRBV18 with TRBJ1-1; D gene ambiguous. The germline V gene has CDR1 KGHSH and CDR2 LQKENI. Deletions cut 0 bases from V and 11 bases from J, with 16 bases between. CDR3 length equals 14 residues. The CDR3 is CASSPPAGSSSAFF. The CDR3 bases are TGTGCCAGCTCACCACCCGCCGGGAGCTCATCCGCTTTCTTT.

The V call is TRBV9, the J call TRBJ1-2; TRBD1 agrees at 7 bases. The V and J ends lost 3 bases and 2 bases, in that order; junction bases with no gene match: 13. Per germline, CDR1 SGDLS and CDR2 YYNGEE. There are 17 residues in the CDR3. The CDR3 loop reads CASSAQEGGAGNYGYTF. In nucleotides, the CDR3 is TGTGCCAGCAGCGCGCAAGAAGGGGGCGCCGGCAACTATGGCTACACCTTC.

This clone has just one count. The chain combines TRBV28 with TRBJ2-7; possible D gene TRBD1, 5 bases. Between the trimmed V and J ends, which lost 2 bases and 2 bases, there was a span of 10 bases. The CDR3 runs to 14 residues. CDR1 and CDR2 from the germline V gene are MDHEN and SYDVKM. The CDR3 DNA is TGTGCCAGCAGTTTAAACAGGTCTCCCTACGAGCAGTACTTC. This translates into CASSLNRSPYEQYF.

Points on this clone: This specimen includes other DNA sequences encoding the same CDR3. The chain is built from TRBV30 and TRBJ2-1, with unresolved D. The CDR3 is 12 residues long. Between the trimmed V and J ends, which lost 1 base and 3 bases, there was a span of 4 bases. CDR1 GTSNPN and CDR2 SVGIG come from the germline V gene (reference sequence). Written as DNA, the CDR3 is TGTGCCTGGAGTGGTAACTACAATGAGCAGTTCTTC. Protein product: CAWSGNYNEQFF.

This chain links TRBV9 with TRBJ2-3, with TRBD2 identical over 10 bases. The germline V gene has CDR1 SGDLS and CDR2 YYNGEE. The CDR3 sequence is 16 residues long. V lost 0 bases and J lost 3; bases outside the gene matches: 4. The CDR3 nucleotides are TGTGCCAGCAGCGTAGAGGGTAGCGGGAGGACAGATACGCAGTATTTT. Amino acids: CASSVEGSGRTDTQYF.

This chain joins TRBV10-3 and TRBJ2-3; a weak D match, TRBD2 (6 bases). The CDR3 totals 16 residues. From germline, CDR1 is ENHRY and CDR2 SYGVKD. V lost 2 bases, J lost 4 bases, and 16 bases lay in between. The DNA of the CDR3 is TGTGCCATCAGTGAGCCTGGGACTGAACTGGCAGATACGCAGTATTTT. Protein: CAISEPGTELADTQYF.

In nucleotides, the CDR3 is TGTGCCAGCAGCCCCTTTCGCCCGACAGGGGGTAGCTCCTACGAGCAGTACTTC. This encodes CASSPFRPTGGSSYEQYF. The rearrangement uses TRBV7-6 and TRBJ2-7; 9 positions agree with TRBD1. The CDR3 is 18 residues long. Looked up from germline, CDR1 is SGHVS and CDR2 is FNYEAQ. V shed 5 bases, J shed 0 bases, and the junction held 14 bases outside the gene matches.

This chain uses TRBV5-1 with TRBJ2-3; no clear D. V was shortened by 5 bases and J by 0 bases, with 7 bases between the two germline ends. The CDR3 sequence is 13 residues long. The germline CDR1 and CDR2 sequences are SGHRS and YFSETQ. The CDR3 here is CASRPGSTDTQYF. The CDR3 DNA sequence: TGCGCCAGCAGACCGGGTAGCACAGATACGCAGTATTTT.

In regard to this clone: At one of its ends the junction is not consistent with the germline gene, which may arise from a read error. This chain uses TRBV7-9 with TRBJ2-3, with 10 nucleotides matching TRBD2. Germline V lookup: CDR1 SEHNR, CDR2 FQNEAQ (reference sequence). The CDR3 loop spans 14 amino acids. The CDR3 region is CASSLAGVSDTQYF. DNA of the CDR3: TGTGCCAGCAGCCTAGCGGGAGTCTCAGATACGCAGTATTTT. The whole variable domain, remainder taken from reference TRBV7-9 and TRBJ2-3, is DTGVSQNPRHKITKRGQNVTFRCDPISEHNRLYWYRQTLGQGPEFLTYFQNEAQLEKSRLLSDRFSAERPKGSFSTLEIQRTEQGDSAMYLCASSLAGVSDTQYFGPGTRLTVL.

The genes are TRBV27 and TRBJ2-3; TRBD2 matches at 9 bases. V shed 5 bases and J 2 bases; nucleotides not matched to a gene: 5. This CDR3 comprises 15 residues. CDR1 MNHEY and CDR2 SMNVEV come from the germline V gene (reference sequence). CDR3 coding DNA: TGTGCCAGCAGTCCTCTAGCGGGGCTCACAGATACGCAGTATTTT. Its protein is CASSPLAGLTDTQYF.

This clone was counted once. The V call is TRBV28, the J call TRBJ1-1; 7 positions agree with TRBD1. V lost 5 bases, J lost 2 bases, and 8 bases stayed unmatched. This CDR3 has 15 amino acids. Germline CDR1 MDHEN, CDR2 SYDVKM. The CDR3 protein is CASSLTRTGNTEAFF. The CDR3 region has the DNA TGTGCCAGCAGTCTCACCCGGACAGGAAACACTGAAGCTTTCTTT. Using reference TRBV28 and TRBJ1-1 for the parts outside the CDR3, the full variable domain is DVKVTQSSRYLVKRTGEKVFLECVQDMDHENMFWYRQDPGLGLRLIYFSYDVKMKEKGDIPEGYSVSREKKERFSLILESASTNQTSMYLCASSLTRTGNTEAFFGQGTRLTVV.

This clone was detected a few times. V is TRBV6-1 and J is TRBJ2-6; 10 positions match TRBD1. The CDR3 spans 16 residues. Germline V gene lookup returns CDR1 MNHNS and CDR2 SASEGT. After removal of 4 bases from V and 4 bases from J, the junction contained 4 bases not matched to a gene. The CDR3 sequence is CASSGTGGRGANVLTF. As DNA, the CDR3 is TGTGCCAGCAGTGGGACAGGGGGTCGGGGGGCCAACGTCCTGACTTTC.

This clone was counted only a few times. V and J are TRBV29-1 and TRBJ2-1, with 10 bases lining up with TRBD1. CDR1 is SQVTM and CDR2 is ANQGSEA in the germline V gene. This CDR3 is built from 13 residues. The V and J ends lost 7 bases and 6 bases, in that order; junction bases with no gene match: 6. CDR3 sequence: CSARDRGSNEQFF. Written as DNA, the CDR3 is TGCAGCGCGAGGGACAGGGGATCCAATGAGCAGTTCTTC.

CDR3 in amino acids: CASSPPIAGARDHYNEQFF. The CDR3 coding sequence is TGTGCCAGCAGCCCCCCTATAGCGGGAGCCAGGGATCACTACAATGAGCAGTTCTTC. This chain joins TRBV7-9 and TRBJ2-1, with 9 bases matching TRBD2. CDR1 and CDR2 (germline): SEHNR, FQNEAQ (reference sequence). V was clipped by 5 bases and J by 3 bases; unmatched bases: 17. The CDR3 is made up of 19 amino acids. Based on the CDR3 plus reference TRBV7-9 and TRBJ2-1, the full variable domain is DTGVSQNPRHKITKRGQNVTFRCDPISEHNRLYWYRQTLGQGPEFLTYFQNEAQLEKSRLLSDRFSAERPKGSFSTLEIQRTEQGDSAMYLCASSPPIAGARDHYNEQFFGPGTRLTVL.

V and J are TRBV25-1 and TRBJ2-6, with 8 bases aligning to TRBD1. CDR1 is MGHDK, CDR2 SYGVNS, per germline. CDR3 length equals 15 residues. Trimming took 6 bases from V and 4 from J; bases not matched to a gene: 5. Here the CDR3 reads CASRGQGLGANVLTF. Written as DNA, the CDR3 is TGTGCCAGCAGAGGACAGGGTCTGGGGGCCAACGTCCTGACTTTC.

The chain joins TRBV11-2 to TRBJ1-1, with 7 bases aligning to TRBD1. Trimming at V came to 5 bases and at J to 11 bases, leaving 11 bases not matched to a gene. The CDR3 covers 13 residues. CDR1 and CDR2 (germline): SGHAT, FQNNGV. CDR3 coding DNA: TGTGCCAGCAGCACCACCCACAGGGGCCGGGCTTTCTTT. This encodes CASSTTHRGRAFF.